These 8 T cell receptor beta chains share one sample of origin, sequenced in a study of CD8+ T cells in alopecia areata. Indicated treatment: oral pan-JAK inhibitor, 5-10 mg twice daily. TCR sequencing used cDNA made by reverse transcription of extracted RNA. Produced via immunoSEQ multiplex PCR; TCRdb's table is partial and in-frame only. The table lists fewer than 200,000 clones, 58% of them singletons. The material sequenced was CD4+ T cells sorted from blood, taken around week 55, from a patient treated with tofacitinib. The origin of the receptors is a human donor with alopecia areata.

The chain couples TRBV14 to TRBJ1-2; D is unresolved. The germline V gene encodes CDR1 SGHDN and CDR2 FVKESK. The CDR3 has 12 residues. Between the trimmed V and J ends, which lost 5 bases and 9 bases, there was a span of 13 bases. CDR3 coding DNA: TGTGCCAGCAGCGCCTCGACGAGGAGCTACACCTTC. The encoded protein is CASSASTRSYTF.

The genes are TRBV15 and TRBJ1-2, with D uncertain. With 5 bases removed from V and 7 bases from J, the gap between germline ends came to 14 bases. The CDR3 spans 13 residues. Germline CDR1 is LNHNV and CDR2 is YYDKDF (reference sequence). CDR3 DNA: TGTGCCACCAGCCCAGAAAGGGTTGGTGGCTACACCTTC. Translated: CATSPERVGGYTF. Full variable domain (outside the CDR3, taken from reference TRBV15 and TRBJ1-2): DAMVIQNPRYQVTQFGKPVTLSCSQTLNHNVMYWYQQKSSQAPKLLFHYYDKDFNNEADTPDNFQSRRPNTSFCFLDIRSPGLGDTAMYLCATSPERVGGYTFGSGTRLTVV.

In this sample, this clone turned up a few times. The rearrangement joins TRBV5-4 to TRBJ2-3; 9 nucleotides line up with TRBD2. This CDR3 is 15 amino acids long. J lost 7 bases, V lost 2 bases, and 8 bases had no gene match. Germline CDR1 reads SGHNT; CDR2 reads YYREEE (reference sequence). Written as DNA, the CDR3 is TGTGCCAGCAGCTTCCGGCGGGGGGGCGAGAATACGCAGTATTTT. Amino acids: CASSFRRGGENTQYF.

The chain joins TRBV10-3 to TRBJ2-5, with 7 bases aligning to TRBD1. Germline loops: CDR1 ENHRY, CDR2 SYGVKD. Germline trimming cut 5 bases from V and 2 bases from J; bases unmatched to any gene: 5. The CDR3 extends over 14 amino acids. DNA of the CDR3: TGTGCCATCAGTCGTCCGGGACAGCAAGAGACCCAGTACTTC. Translation gives CAISRPGQQETQYF.

With respect to this clone: At one end, the junction sequence differs from germline, possibly due to a read error. The chain carries TRBV7-9 and TRBJ2-3; a possible D gene is TRBD2 (7 bases). CDR1 is SEHNR and CDR2 is FQNEAQ in the germline V gene (reference sequence). CDR3 length: 12 residues. The CDR3 DNA follows: TGTGCCAGCAGCTTAGGCAGGGTCGGGGGGCCTTTT. Translation gives CASSLGRVGGPF.

This chain connects TRBV6-5 to TRBJ1-5, with TRBD1 matching 8 bases. V was clipped by 8 bases and J by 2 bases; unmatched bases: 8. The CDR3 spans 15 residues. Germline CDR1 MNHEY, CDR2 SVGAGI. The CDR3 coding sequence is TGTGCCAGCTCACCTCAGGGGGCCGGCAATCAGCCCCAGCATTTT. Translated, it gives CASSPQGAGNQPQHF.

This clone has just a few counts. This chain uses TRBV15 with TRBJ2-5; 7 nucleotides agree with TRBD1. Per germline, CDR1 LNHNV and CDR2 YYDKDF (reference sequence). There are 17 residues in the CDR3. V dropped 1 base and J dropped 1; count of bases not matched to a gene: 9. The CDR3 DNA is TGTGCCACCAGCAGAGGACAAATTGGGACAGCCCAAGAGACCCAGTACTTC. Translation gives CATSRGQIGTAQETQYF.

The chain joins TRBV10-3 to TRBJ2-5; no clear D gene. This CDR3 spans 14 amino acids. The V end lost 7 bases, the J end lost 4 bases, and 16 bases lay between the germline ends. Looked up from germline, CDR1 is ENHRY and CDR2 is SYGVKD. CDR3 sequence: CAITKGSGSETQYF. CDR3 coding DNA: TGTGCCATCACTAAGGGAAGTGGATCAGAGACCCAGTACTTC.